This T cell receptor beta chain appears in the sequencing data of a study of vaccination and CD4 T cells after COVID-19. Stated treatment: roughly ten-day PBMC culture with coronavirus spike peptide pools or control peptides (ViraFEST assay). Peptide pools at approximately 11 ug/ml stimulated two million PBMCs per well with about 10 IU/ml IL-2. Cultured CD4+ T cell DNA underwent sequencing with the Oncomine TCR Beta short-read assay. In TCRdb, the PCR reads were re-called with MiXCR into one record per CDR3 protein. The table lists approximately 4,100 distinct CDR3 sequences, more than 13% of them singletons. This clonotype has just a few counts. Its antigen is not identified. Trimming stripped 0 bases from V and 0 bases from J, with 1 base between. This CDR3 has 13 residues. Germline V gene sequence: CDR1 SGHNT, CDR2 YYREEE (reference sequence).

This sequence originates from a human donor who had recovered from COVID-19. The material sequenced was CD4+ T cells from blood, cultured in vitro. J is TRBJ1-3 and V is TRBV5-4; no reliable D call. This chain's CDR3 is CASSLGSGNTIYF. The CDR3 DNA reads TGTGCCAGCAGCTTGGGCTCTGGAAACACCATATATTTT. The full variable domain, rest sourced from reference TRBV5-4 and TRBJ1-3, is ETGVTQSPTHLIKTRGQQVTLRCSSQSGHNTVSWYQQALGQGPQFIFQYYREEENGRGNFPPRFSGLQFPNYSSELNVNALELDDSALYLCASSLGSGNTIYFGEGSWLTVV.